The 5 T cell receptor beta chains below come from one sample, sequenced in a study of beta chain features in type 1 diabetes. The isolated RNA, all of it, was reverse transcribed, so expressed TCRB transcripts were what got sequenced. The method was immunoSEQ multiplex PCR; TCRdb's version includes in-frame clones alone and lacks a portion of them. The repertoire holds hundreds of thousands of clones, with approximately 14% as singletons. Sequenced sample: central memory CD4+ T cells from blood. Every receptor here comes from a man younger than 40 in good health.

The J gene is TRBJ2-5, the V gene TRBV7-7; D gene uncertain. Germline assignment: CDR1 SSHAT and CDR2 FNYEAQ (reference sequence). The CDR3 is 13 residues long. With 5 bases removed from V and 0 bases from J, the gap between germline ends came to 7 bases. CDR3 coding DNA: TGTGCCAGCAGCCCGAGGAACCAAGAGACCCAGTACTTC. Protein sequence: CASSPRNQETQYF.

This clone appeared many times. This chain connects TRBV7-2 to TRBJ1-2; 8 bases match TRBD1. Germline loops: CDR1 SGHTA, CDR2 FQGNSA. The ends lost 1 base at V and 4 bases at J; junction bases unmatched: 2. The CDR3 runs to 14 residues. CDR3 bases: TGTGCCAGCAGCTTAGGGACAGGGAGCTATGGCTACACCTTC. Protein sequence: CASSLGTGSYGYTF.

There are a few counts of this clone. This sequence joins TRBV11-2 and TRBJ2-5; no reliable D call. The length of the CDR3 is 9 residues. V was clipped by 9 bases and J by 10 bases, with 9 bases between them. Germline V gives CDR1 SGHAT, CDR2 FQNNGV. This chain's CDR3 is CASAPGQYF. The CDR3 coding sequence is TGTGCCAGTGCCCCCGGCCAGTACTTC.

This clone occurred a few times. Other nucleotide sequences in the sample specify the same CDR3. The V and J genes are TRBV7-2 and TRBJ2-3, with 7 bases lining up with TRBD2. The length of the CDR3 is 14 residues. In germline, CDR1 is SGHTA, CDR2 FQGNSA. The V segment lost 5 bases and the J segment 0 bases; nucleotides outside the gene matches: 2. The CDR3 nucleotides are TGTGCCAGCAGCCTTAGCGGGAGCACAGATACGCAGTATTTT. This gives the protein CASSLSGSTDTQYF.

This clone was found many times. This sample also contains other DNA sequences that code for the same CDR3. This rearrangement joins TRBV19 to TRBJ1-1, with TRBD1 as a possible D gene (5 bases). The CDR3 totals 14 residues. CDR1 is LNHDA, CDR2 SQIVND, per germline (reference sequence). V lost 7 bases and J 1 base, leaving 13 bases between the germline ends. CDR3 DNA sequence: TGTGCCAGTACCCAGGGTTGGGGGAACACTGAAGCTTTCTTT. Its translation: CASTQGWGNTEAFF.